Ten or more counts support the clone carrying this T cell receptor beta chain. The CDR3 runs 13 residues. Trimming stripped 3 bases from V and 3 bases from J, with 9 bases between. The sample comes from a study of regulatory T cells in long-lasting Graves disease. Across the study: Patients with new Graves' disease had used antithyroid drugs below 3 months.

Time point indicated: newly diagnosed GD, antithyroid drugs for less than 3 months. PBMC-derived RNA was used for the TCR library. Sequencing libraries for TCR beta were prepared with iRepertoire HTBI primers and Arm-PCR of CDR3 regions. A single record per CDR3 protein comes from TCRdb applying MiXCR to the multiplex PCR reads. This table holds about 420,000 distinct CDR3 sequences, 16% found once. This same sample was also part of a study on T cells in Graves' hyperthyroidism and ophthalmopathy. This second study notes: Most thyroid-expanded clonotypes above 0.001 were also found in blood.

The sequence came from a woman under 30 with Graves disease. Sequencing was performed on peripheral blood mononuclear cells (PBMCs), taken at new diagnosis, from a patient treated with antithyroid drugs. The rearrangement links TRBV12-3 or TRBV12-4 to TRBJ2-7; D is possibly TRBD1 (5 bases). CDR3: CASSFRADYEQYF. CDR3 in DNA: TGTGCCAGCAGTTTCAGGGCGGACTACGAGCAGTACTTC.